In its sample, the clone carrying this TCR beta chain was seen a few times. The data stem from a study of OX40 agonist ivuxolimab in advanced cancers. This CDR3 contains 20 residues. V was trimmed by 0 bases and J by 5 bases, leaving 28 bases between them. Germline V gene data show CDR1 as ENHRY and CDR2 as SYGVKD. Produced via immunoSEQ multiplex PCR; TCRdb's table is partial and in-frame only. Among more than 60,000 clones listed, around 86% were seen once. This clonotype was obtained from an adult with an advanced solid tumor such as melanoma, head and neck, liver or kidney cancer. The sample was CD4+ or CD8+ T cells sorted from blood, taken in a trial of the OX40 agonist ivuxolimab. This chain joins TRBV10-3 and TRBJ1-2; D remains ambiguous. The CDR3 loop is CAISESKDLVPPDNPYGYTF. As DNA, the CDR3 is TGTGCCATCAGTGAGTCGAAGGATTTAGTACCACCCGACAATCCTTATGGCTACACCTTC.